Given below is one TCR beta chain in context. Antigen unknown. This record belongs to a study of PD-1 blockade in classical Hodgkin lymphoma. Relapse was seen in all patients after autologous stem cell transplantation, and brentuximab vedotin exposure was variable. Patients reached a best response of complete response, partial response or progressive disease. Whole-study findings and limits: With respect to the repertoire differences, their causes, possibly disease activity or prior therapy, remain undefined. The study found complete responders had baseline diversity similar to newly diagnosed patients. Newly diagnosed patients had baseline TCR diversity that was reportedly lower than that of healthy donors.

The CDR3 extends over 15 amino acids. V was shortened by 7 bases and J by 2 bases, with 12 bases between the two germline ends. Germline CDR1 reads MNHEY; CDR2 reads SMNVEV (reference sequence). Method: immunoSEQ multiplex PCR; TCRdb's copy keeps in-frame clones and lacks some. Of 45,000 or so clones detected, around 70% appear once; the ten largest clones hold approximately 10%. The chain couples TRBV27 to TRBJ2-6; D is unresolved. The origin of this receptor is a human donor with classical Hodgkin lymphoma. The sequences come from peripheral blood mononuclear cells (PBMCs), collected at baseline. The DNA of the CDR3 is TGTGCCAGCACCGGTTGGGGTGCTGGGGCCAACGTCCTGACTTTC. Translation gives CASTGWGAGANVLTF.